These 2 T cell receptor beta chains came from one sample sequenced in a study of T cells in women clearing cervical HPV infection. The method was immunoSEQ multiplex PCR; TCRdb's version includes in-frame clones alone and lacks a portion of them. The sample is made up of about 26,000 clones, and the top ten hold 3.5% to 4% of it. Material for sequencing was blood buffy coat. Receptor source: a woman aged 18 to 75 with a cervical HPV16 infection that either progressed to CIN3+ or cleared (not recorded which).

On this clone: The read ends 3 residues before the CDR3 terminus; that terminus is restored from the germline J gene. The chain joins TRBV20-1 to TRBJ1-2; TRBD1 might be the D (6 bases). The CDR3 consists of 14 residues. CDR1 DFQATT and CDR2 SNEGSKA come from the germline V gene (reference sequence). V lost 3 bases and J 7 bases, leaving 18 bases between the germline ends. This CDR3 reads CSASHREILRGYTF. CDR3 bases read: TGCAGTGCTAGCCACAGGGAGATACTTCGTGGC.

A remark on this clone: The read comes to an end 3 residues before the CDR3 does, leaving the germline J gene to fill in the end. The genes are TRBV5-4 and TRBJ2-2; 8 positions match TRBD1. CDR1 and CDR2 (germline): SGHNT, YYREEE (reference sequence). The CDR3 consists of 16 residues. Trimming cost V 0 bases and J 7 bases; bases outside gene matches: 8. The sequenced part of the CDR3 DNA is TGTGCCAGCAGCTTGGGGGCGCAGGGGGCGGGCGGGGAG. The encoded protein is CASSLGAQGAGGE. The whole CDR3 region reads CASSLGAQGAGGELFF.